Here is one T cell receptor (beta chain) with its context. Reverse transcribed after extraction, RNA yielded cDNA as the sequencing template. Sequencing used immunoSEQ multiplex PCR; TCRdb keeps in-frame clones, though not all of them. The sample holds roughly 100,000 clones, approximately 84% seen once. The entry originates in a study of CD8+ T cells in alopecia areata. Regarding treatment: oral pan-JAK inhibitor, 5-10 mg twice daily. This TCR derives from a human donor with alopecia areata. The sequencing used CD8+ T cells sorted from blood, collected between weeks 30 and 35, from a patient treated with tofacitinib.

This chain's CDR3 is CTSSQAFGGPVNTEAFF. The DNA of the CDR3 is TGCACCAGCAGCCAAGCGTTCGGGGGACCTGTGAACACTGAAGCTTTCTTT. The chain combines TRBV1 with TRBJ1-1. TRBV1 is described as a pseudogene. The CDR3 is 17 residues long.